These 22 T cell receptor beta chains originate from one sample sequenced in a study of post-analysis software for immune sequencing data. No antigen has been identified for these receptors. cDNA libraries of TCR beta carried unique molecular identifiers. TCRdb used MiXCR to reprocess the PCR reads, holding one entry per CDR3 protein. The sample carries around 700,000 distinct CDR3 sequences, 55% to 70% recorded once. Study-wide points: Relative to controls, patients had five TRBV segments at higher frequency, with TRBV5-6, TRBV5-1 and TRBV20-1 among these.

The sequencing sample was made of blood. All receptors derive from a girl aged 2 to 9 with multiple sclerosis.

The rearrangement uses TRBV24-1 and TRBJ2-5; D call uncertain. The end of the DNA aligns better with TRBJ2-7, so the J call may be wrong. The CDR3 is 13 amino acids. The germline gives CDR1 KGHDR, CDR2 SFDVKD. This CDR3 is CATSDDMNYEQYF. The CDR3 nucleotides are TGTGCCACCAGTGACGACATGAACTACGAGCAGTACTTC.

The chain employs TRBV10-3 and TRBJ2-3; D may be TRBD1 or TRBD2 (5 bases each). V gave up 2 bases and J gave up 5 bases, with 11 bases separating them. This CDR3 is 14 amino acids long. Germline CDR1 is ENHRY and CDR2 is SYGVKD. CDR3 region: CAISEGQREDTQYF. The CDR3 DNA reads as TGTGCCATCAGTGAGGGACAACGGGAAGATACGCAGTATTTT.

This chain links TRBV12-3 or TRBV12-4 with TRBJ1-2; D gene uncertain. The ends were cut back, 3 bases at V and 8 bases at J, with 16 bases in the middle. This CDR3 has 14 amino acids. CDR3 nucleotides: TGTGCCAGCAGTTTCGGTGAGAGACCGAGAGGCTACACCTTC. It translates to CASSFGERPRGYTF.

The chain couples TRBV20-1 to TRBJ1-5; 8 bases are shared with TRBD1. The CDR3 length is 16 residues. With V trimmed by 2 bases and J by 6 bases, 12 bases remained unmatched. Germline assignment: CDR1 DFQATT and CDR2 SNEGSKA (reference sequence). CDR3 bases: TGCAGTGCTAGAAGAGGACCAGGGGGCCCAGGTCAGCCCCAGCATTTT. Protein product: CSARRGPGGPGQPQHF.

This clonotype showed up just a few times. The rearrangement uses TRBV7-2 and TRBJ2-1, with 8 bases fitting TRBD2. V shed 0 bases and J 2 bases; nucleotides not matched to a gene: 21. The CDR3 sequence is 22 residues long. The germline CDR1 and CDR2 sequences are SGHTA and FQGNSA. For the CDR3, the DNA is TGTGCCAGCAGCTTAGCGTACGTTAGTAGCGGGGAAATTCCTCCTACCTACAATGAGCAGTTCTTC. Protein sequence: CASSLAYVSSGEIPPTYNEQFF.

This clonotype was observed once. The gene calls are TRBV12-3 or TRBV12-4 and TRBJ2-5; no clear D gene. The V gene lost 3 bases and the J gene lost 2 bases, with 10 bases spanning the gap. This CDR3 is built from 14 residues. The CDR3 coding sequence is TGTGCCAGCAGTTTTCGGGTAGTACAAGAGACCCAGTACTTC. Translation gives CASSFRVVQETQYF.

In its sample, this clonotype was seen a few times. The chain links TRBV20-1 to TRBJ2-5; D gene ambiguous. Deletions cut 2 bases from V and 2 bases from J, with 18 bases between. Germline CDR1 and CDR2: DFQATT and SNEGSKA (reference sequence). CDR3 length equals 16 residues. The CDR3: CSARFRAEPLQETQYF. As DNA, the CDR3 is TGCAGTGCTAGATTTAGGGCCGAACCTCTGCAAGAGACCCAGTACTTC.

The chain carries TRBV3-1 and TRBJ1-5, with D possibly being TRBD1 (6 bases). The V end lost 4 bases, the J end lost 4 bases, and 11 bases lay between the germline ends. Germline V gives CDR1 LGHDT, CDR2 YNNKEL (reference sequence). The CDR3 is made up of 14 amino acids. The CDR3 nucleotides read TGTGCCAGCAGCCCGTGGGGGGCTAATCAGCCCCAGCATTTT. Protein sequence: CASSPWGANQPQHF. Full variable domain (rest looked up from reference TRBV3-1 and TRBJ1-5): DTAVSQTPKYLVTQMGNDKSIKCEQNLGHDTMYWYKQDSKKFLKIMFSYNNKELIINETVPNRFSPKSPDKAHLNLHINSLELGDSAVYFCASSPWGANQPQHFGDGTRLSIL.

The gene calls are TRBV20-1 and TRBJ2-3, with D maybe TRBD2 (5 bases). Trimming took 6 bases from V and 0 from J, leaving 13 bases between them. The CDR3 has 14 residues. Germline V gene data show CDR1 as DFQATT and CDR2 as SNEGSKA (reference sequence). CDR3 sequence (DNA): TGCAGTGCCGAAGCGGTTCCTAGCACAGATACGCAGTATTTT. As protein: CSAEAVPSTDTQYF.

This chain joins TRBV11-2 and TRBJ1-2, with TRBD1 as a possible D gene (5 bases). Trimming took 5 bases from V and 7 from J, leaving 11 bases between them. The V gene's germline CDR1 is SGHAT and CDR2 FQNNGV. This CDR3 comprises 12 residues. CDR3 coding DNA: TGTGCCAGCAGCCGCGGGGCTAGTGGCTACACCTTC. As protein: CASSRGASGYTF.

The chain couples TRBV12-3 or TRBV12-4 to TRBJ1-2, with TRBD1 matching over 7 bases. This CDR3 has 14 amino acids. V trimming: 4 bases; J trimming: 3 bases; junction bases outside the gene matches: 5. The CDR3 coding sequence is TGTGCCAGCAGTTGGGAAACAGGGGACTATGGCTACACCTTC. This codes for CASSWETGDYGYTF.

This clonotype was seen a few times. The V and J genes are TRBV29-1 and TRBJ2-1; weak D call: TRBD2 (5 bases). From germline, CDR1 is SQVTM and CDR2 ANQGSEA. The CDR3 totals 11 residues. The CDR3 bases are TGCAGGGGAGTGAACGGAAATGAGCAGTTCTTC. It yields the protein CRGVNGNEQFF.

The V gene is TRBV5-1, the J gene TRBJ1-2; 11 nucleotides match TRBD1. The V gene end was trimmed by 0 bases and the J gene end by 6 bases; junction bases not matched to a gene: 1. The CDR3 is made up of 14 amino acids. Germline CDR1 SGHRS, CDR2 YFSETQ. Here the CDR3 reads CASSLGDRGNGYTF. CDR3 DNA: TGCGCCAGCAGCTTGGGGGACAGGGGGAATGGCTACACCTTC.

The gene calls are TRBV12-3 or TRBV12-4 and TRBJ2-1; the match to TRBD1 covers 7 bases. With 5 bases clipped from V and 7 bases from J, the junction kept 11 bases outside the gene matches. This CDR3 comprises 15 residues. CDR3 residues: CASSEQGRRVNEQFF. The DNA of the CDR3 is TGTGCCAGCAGTGAACAGGGGAGACGGGTAAATGAGCAGTTCTTC.

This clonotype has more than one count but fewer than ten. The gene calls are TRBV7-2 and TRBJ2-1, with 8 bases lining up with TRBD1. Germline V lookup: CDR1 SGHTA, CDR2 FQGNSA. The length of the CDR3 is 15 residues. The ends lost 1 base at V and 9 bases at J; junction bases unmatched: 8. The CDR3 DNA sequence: TGTGCCAGCAGCTTAGGCAGGGGGCGTTTCGGTGAGCAGTTCTTC. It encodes CASSLGRGRFGEQFF.

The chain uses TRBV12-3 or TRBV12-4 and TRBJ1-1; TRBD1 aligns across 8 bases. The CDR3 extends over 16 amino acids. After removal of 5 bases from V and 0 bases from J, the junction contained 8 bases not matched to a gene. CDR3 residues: CASSTGQGVVNTEAFF. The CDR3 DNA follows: TGTGCCAGCAGTACCGGACAGGGTGTAGTGAACACTGAAGCTTTCTTT.

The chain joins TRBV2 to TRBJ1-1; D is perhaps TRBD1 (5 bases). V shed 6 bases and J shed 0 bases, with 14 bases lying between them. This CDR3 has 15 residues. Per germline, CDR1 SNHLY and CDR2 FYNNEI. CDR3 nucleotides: TGTGCCAGCAGAACCCAGTCAGGGTTGAACACTGAAGCTTTCTTT. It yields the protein CASRTQSGLNTEAFF.

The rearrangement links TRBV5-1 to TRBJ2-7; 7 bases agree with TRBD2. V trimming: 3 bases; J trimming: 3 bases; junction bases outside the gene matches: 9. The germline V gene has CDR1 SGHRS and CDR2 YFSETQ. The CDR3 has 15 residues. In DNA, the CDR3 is TGCGCCAGCAGCTCGGCGGGGGAGAGGTACTACGAGCAGTACTTC. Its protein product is CASSSAGERYYEQYF.

CDR3 nucleotide sequence: TGCAGCGTTGGCGGAGGTTGGGGGCTTAAAAACATTCAGTACTTC. Translated: CSVGGGWGLKNIQYF. The V and J genes are TRBV29-1 and TRBJ2-4, with D perhaps matching TRBD1 (6 bases). Germline CDR1 and CDR2: SQVTM and ANQGSEA. The CDR3 runs to 15 residues. With 4 bases removed from V and 4 bases from J, the gap between germline ends came to 17 bases.

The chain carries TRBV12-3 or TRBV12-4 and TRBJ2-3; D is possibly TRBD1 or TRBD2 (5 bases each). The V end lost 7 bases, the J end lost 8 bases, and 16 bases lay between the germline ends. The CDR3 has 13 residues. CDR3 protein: CASTGTLGGTQYF. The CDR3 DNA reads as TGTGCCAGCACCGGGACCCTGGGTGGTACGCAGTATTTT.

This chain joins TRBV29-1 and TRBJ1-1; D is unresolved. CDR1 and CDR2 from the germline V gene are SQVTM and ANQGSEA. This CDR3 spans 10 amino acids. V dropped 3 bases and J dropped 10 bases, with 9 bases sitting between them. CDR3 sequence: CSVDGSGAFF. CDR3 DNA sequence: TGCAGCGTTGATGGTTCTGGAGCTTTCTTT.

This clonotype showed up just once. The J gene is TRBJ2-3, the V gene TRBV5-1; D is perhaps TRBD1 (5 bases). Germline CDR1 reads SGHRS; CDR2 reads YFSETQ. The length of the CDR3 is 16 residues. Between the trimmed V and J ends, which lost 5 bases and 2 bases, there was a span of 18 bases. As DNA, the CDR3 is TGCGCCAGCAGTTTAGGGGCTTCCACTGCCACAGATACGCAGTATTTT. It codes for CASSLGASTATDTQYF.